The 32 T cell receptor beta chains presented below share a single source sample, sequenced in a study of blood T cell repertoires in COVID-19. Assay used: immunoSEQ multiplex PCR; TCRdb lists only in-frame clones, some missing. The table lists fewer than 250,000 clones, 85% to 90% of them singletons. What was sequenced was peripheral blood. These receptor sequences come from a woman in her sixties or seventies with acute or convalescent COVID-19.

V is TRBV6-1 and J is TRBJ2-3; 7 bases are a match to TRBD2. This CDR3 spans 16 amino acids. The trim removed 2 bases at V and 6 bases at J, leaving 11 bases unmatched. CDR1 MNHNS and CDR2 SASEGT come from the germline V gene. In DNA, the CDR3 is TGTGCCAGCAGTGAACGAGGAGCGGGGTCCCCGGATACGCAGTATTTT. Protein product: CASSERGAGSPDTQYF.

This chain links TRBV19 with TRBJ2-1, with 7 bases identical to TRBD1. The CDR3 runs to 14 residues. With 3 bases clipped from V and 10 bases from J, the junction kept 9 bases outside the gene matches. Germline-derived CDR1 and CDR2 are LNHDA and SQIVND (reference sequence). This CDR3 is CASSIRTGSWEQFF. The CDR3 bases are TGTGCCAGTAGTATCCGGACAGGCTCGTGGGAGCAGTTCTTC.

This CDR3 is CASSLVQWNTEAFF. The CDR3 DNA sequence: TGTGCCAGCAGTTTGGTACAGTGGAACACTGAAGCTTTCTTT. The V gene is TRBV27, the J gene TRBJ1-1; no reliable D call. The V and J ends lost 3 bases and 1 base respectively, with 9 bases between them. From germline, CDR1 is MNHEY and CDR2 SMNVEV (reference sequence). The CDR3 runs to 14 residues.

The V gene is TRBV4-3, the J gene TRBJ2-1; 10 nucleotides align to TRBD2. Germline CDR1 reads LGHNA; CDR2 reads YSLEER. V lost 0 bases and J lost 4; bases outside the gene matches: 9. This CDR3 is built from 18 residues. The CDR3 DNA reads TGCGCCAGCAGCCAAGAAAGCCCCGGGACTAGCGTTTACAATGAGCAGTTCTTC. Residues: CASSQESPGTSVYNEQFF.

Only one count was recorded for this clone. V gene TRBV11-3 combines with J gene TRBJ2-4, with 10 bases aligning to TRBD2. The CDR3 is 15 amino acids. V was pared by 0 bases and J by 12 bases, with 8 bases of the junction left unmatched. Germline CDR1 is SGHNT and CDR2 is YENEEA. This CDR3 reads CASSLDSGGAGTQYF. The CDR3, as DNA: TGTGCCAGCAGCTTAGACAGCGGGGGGGCCGGGACTCAGTACTTC.

The chain couples TRBV18 to TRBJ1-1; perhaps TRBD1 as D (5 bases). Per the germline V gene, CDR1 is KGHSH and CDR2 is LQKENI. The CDR3 covers 17 residues. V lost 1 base, J lost 1 base, and 16 bases lay in between. The CDR3 region has the DNA TGTGCCAGCTCACCACTGCAACTGACAGCCTCGAACACTGAAGCTTTCTTT. Protein product: CASSPLQLTASNTEAFF.

The chain links TRBV7-9 to TRBJ1-2, with D tentatively TRBD1 (5 bases). The V end was cut by 3 bases, the J end by 5 bases, with 7 bases between. This CDR3 spans 12 amino acids. CDR1 is SEHNR, CDR2 FQNEAQ, per germline (reference sequence). CDR3 loop: CASSLDKYGYTF. The DNA of the CDR3 is TGTGCCAGCAGCTTGGACAAGTATGGCTACACCTTC.

This clone was observed a handful of times. CDR3 nucleotides: TGTGCCACCAGCAGCAGGGTCACGGGTGATGGCTACACCTTC. Its protein is CATSSRVTGDGYTF. This chain joins TRBV15 and TRBJ1-2, with D maybe TRBD1 (5 bases). Germline V gene data show CDR1 as LNHNV and CDR2 as YYDKDF (reference sequence). Trimming took 3 bases from V and 6 from J, leaving 14 bases between them. The CDR3 runs to 14 residues. Combining the CDR3 with reference TRBV15 and TRBJ1-2 gives the whole variable domain DAMVIQNPRYQVTQFGKPVTLSCSQTLNHNVMYWYQQKSSQAPKLLFHYYDKDFNNEADTPDNFQSRRPNTSFCFLDIRSPGLGDTAMYLCATSSRVTGDGYTFGSGTRLTVV.

V and J are TRBV14 and TRBJ2-5; maybe TRBD1 (7 bases). Germline V gene sequence: CDR1 SGHDN, CDR2 FVKESK. The V end was cut by 4 bases, the J end by 5 bases, with 14 bases between. This CDR3 has 14 residues. The CDR3 reads CASSRVQGRETQYF. CDR3 in DNA: TGTGCCAGCAGCCGCGTACAGGGGAGGGAGACCCAGTACTTC.

This chain links TRBV19 with TRBJ1-1; a possible D gene is TRBD1 (6 bases). V lost 4 bases and J lost 0, with 15 bases in between. CDR3 length: 16 amino acids. The germline V gene encodes CDR1 LNHDA and CDR2 SQIVND (reference sequence). The chain's CDR3 is CASSTQGPAVNTEAFF. The CDR3 DNA follows: TGTGCCAGTAGTACGCAGGGGCCTGCTGTGAACACTGAAGCTTTCTTT.

The rearrangement uses TRBV11-2 and TRBJ1-1; D might be TRBD1 (6 bases). The germline V gene has CDR1 SGHAT and CDR2 FQNNGV. This CDR3 comprises 16 residues. V lost 2 bases, J lost 1 base, and 14 bases lay in between. Here the CDR3 DNA reads TGTGCCAGCAGCTTAAACCCAGGGGCAAAGAACACTGAAGCTTTCTTT. Its translation: CASSLNPGAKNTEAFF.

The V and J genes are TRBV7-8 and TRBJ1-2; D is possibly TRBD1 (5 bases). V was cut by 5 bases and J by 5 bases, with 12 bases left in between. The CDR3 extends over 13 amino acids. In germline, CDR1 is SGHVS, CDR2 FQNEAQ. CDR3 region: CASSPDKGYGYTF. The CDR3 region has the DNA TGTGCCAGCAGCCCCGATAAGGGGTATGGCTACACCTTC.

The CDR3 coding sequence is TGTGCCAGTAGACTAGCGGGAGGGCCGATAAATACGCAGTATTTT. Its translation: CASRLAGGPINTQYF. The chain joins TRBV7-2 to TRBJ2-3, with 14 nucleotides matching TRBD2. The CDR3 extends over 15 amino acids. After removal of 9 bases from V and 7 bases from J, the junction contained 9 bases not matched to a gene. The germline V gene encodes CDR1 SGHTA and CDR2 FQGNSA. Full variable domain (rest looked up from reference TRBV7-2 and TRBJ2-3): GAGVSQSPSNKVTEKGKDVELRCDPISGHTALYWYRQSLGQGLEFLIYFQGNSAPDKSGLPSDRFSAERTGGSVSTLTIQRTQQEDSAVYLCASRLAGGPINTQYFGPGTRLTVL.

A single count supports this clone. This chain joins TRBV27 and TRBJ1-5; 9 bases match TRBD1. With 6 bases clipped from V and 7 bases from J, the junction kept 13 bases outside the gene matches. The CDR3 spans 16 residues. In germline, CDR1 is MNHEY, CDR2 SMNVEV (reference sequence). The CDR3 DNA is TGTGCCAGCAGCCCTCGACCCGGACAGGGGTGGCAGCCCCAGCATTTT. Translated, it gives CASSPRPGQGWQPQHF.

This clone was seen once. The V and J genes are TRBV6-5 and TRBJ2-1, with 8 bases lining up with TRBD2. Germline loops: CDR1 MNHEY, CDR2 SVGAGI. CDR3 length: 15 amino acids. V gave up 6 bases and J gave up 2 bases; unmatched junction bases: 6. CDR3 sequence: CASSPGGVPYNEQFF. DNA for the CDR3: TGTGCCAGCAGCCCCGGGGGGGTCCCCTACAATGAGCAGTTCTTC.

The V gene is TRBV7-9, the J gene TRBJ2-2; TRBD1 matches at 8 bases. Germline V gene lookup returns CDR1 SEHNR and CDR2 FQNEAQ (reference sequence). With V trimmed by 3 bases and J by 7 bases, 7 bases remained unmatched. The CDR3 sequence is 15 residues long. The CDR3: CASSFFGQGIGELFF. Written as DNA, the CDR3 is TGTGCCAGCAGCTTCTTCGGACAGGGCATCGGGGAGCTGTTTTTT. The whole variable domain, remainder taken from reference TRBV7-9 and TRBJ2-2, is DTGVSQNPRHKITKRGQNVTFRCDPISEHNRLYWYRQTLGQGPEFLTYFQNEAQLEKSRLLSDRFSAERPKGSFSTLEIQRTEQGDSAMYLCASSFFGQGIGELFFGEGSRLTVL.

The chain couples TRBV28 to TRBJ1-1; 7 bases line up with TRBD1. V dropped 0 bases and J dropped 3; count of bases not matched to a gene: 4. This CDR3 comprises 15 residues. The germline CDR1 and CDR2 sequences are MDHEN and SYDVKM. The CDR3: CASSLWGTADTEAFF. The DNA for the CDR3 is TGTGCCAGCAGTTTATGGGGGACAGCGGACACTGAAGCTTTCTTT.

V is TRBV18 and J is TRBJ1-3; D remains unclear. Germline V gene lookup returns CDR1 KGHSH and CDR2 LQKENI. This CDR3 has 15 amino acids. Trimming cost V 3 bases and J 2 bases, with 11 bases left between them. This CDR3 is CASSPSASPGNTIYF. The CDR3 region has the DNA TGTGCCAGCTCACCGAGCGCGTCACCTGGAAACACCATATATTTT.

The chain links TRBV11-2 to TRBJ2-7; 11 bases fit TRBD2. The CDR3 extends over 14 amino acids. Trimming took 5 bases from V and 4 from J; bases not matched to a gene: 4. CDR1 and CDR2 (germline): SGHAT, FQNNGV. The CDR3 sequence is CASSLAGGGYEQYF. The CDR3, as DNA: TGTGCCAGCAGCCTAGCGGGAGGTGGGTACGAGCAGTACTTC.

The V call is TRBV9, the J call TRBJ2-1; 12 bases match TRBD2. CDR1 is SGDLS and CDR2 is YYNGEE in the germline V gene. The CDR3 length is 17 residues. Trimming removed 4 bases from V and 6 bases from J; junction bases left unmatched: 11. The CDR3 nucleotides are TGTGCCAGCAGCCCAAATTCACTAGCGGGGGGCCGCAATGAGCAGTTCTTC. Translation gives CASSPNSLAGGRNEQFF.

The chain is built from TRBV30 and TRBJ2-5, with D possibly TRBD2 on 7 matching bases. Trimming removed 3 bases at V and 3 bases at J, with 17 bases between. The CDR3 runs to 15 residues. Looked up from germline, CDR1 is GTSNPN and CDR2 is SVGIG (reference sequence). The CDR3 DNA reads as TGTGCCTGGAGAGAAGGAGGGGGGGCCGAAGAGACCCAGTACTTC. Residues: CAWREGGGAEETQYF.

This clone was seen once. V is TRBV5-5 and J is TRBJ1-5, with 9 bases identical to TRBD1. V gave up 4 bases and J gave up 1 base; unmatched junction bases: 6. The CDR3 consists of 16 residues. Germline V CDR1 and CDR2: SGHKS, YYEKEE (reference sequence). The CDR3 sequence is CASSLHRGQSNQPQHF. As DNA, the CDR3 is TGTGCCAGCAGCCTACACAGGGGGCAAAGCAATCAGCCCCAGCATTTT.

The chain couples TRBV19 to TRBJ1-4; D is unclear. CDR1 and CDR2 from the germline V gene are LNHDA and SQIVND (reference sequence). V lost 4 bases and J 0 bases, leaving 6 bases between the germline ends. This CDR3 contains 14 residues. The CDR3: CASSTVATNEKLFF. The CDR3 DNA follows: TGTGCCAGTAGTACCGTTGCAACTAATGAAAAACTGTTTTTT.

The chain uses TRBV4-1 and TRBJ2-7; 16 bases agree with TRBD2. Trimming removed 4 bases from V and 4 bases from J; junction bases left unmatched: 4. The length of the CDR3 is 16 residues. Per the germline V gene, CDR1 is MGHRA and CDR2 is YSYEKL. CDR3 nucleotides: TGCGCCAGCAGCCGTCCGGGACTAGCGGGGGGGTACGAGCAGTACTTC. It specifies CASSRPGLAGGYEQYF.

The rearrangement links TRBV10-1 to TRBJ1-6; the D is unclear. This CDR3 is 13 amino acids long. Germline V gene lookup returns CDR1 WNHNN and CDR2 SYGVQD (reference sequence). V lost 8 bases to trimming and J lost 6 bases, with 11 bases between them. As DNA, the CDR3 is TGCGCCAGCGCCTCCGGGGTTAATTCACCCCTCCACTTT. Its translation: CASASGVNSPLHF.

CDR3 sequence reads: CASSPRGHTDTQYF. The CDR3, as DNA: TGTGCCAGCAGCCCCAGGGGGCATACAGATACGCAGTATTTT. The rearrangement uses TRBV7-2 and TRBJ2-3; TRBD1 agrees at 8 bases. Looked up from germline, CDR1 is SGHTA and CDR2 is FQGNSA. J lost 3 bases, V lost 5 bases, and 4 bases had no gene match. The CDR3 runs 14 residues.

This chain uses TRBV5-1 with TRBJ2-5; maybe TRBD1 (5 bases). The CDR3 length is 14 residues. Trimming shortened V by 0 bases and J by 2 bases, and 8 bases separated the two germline ends. The germline V gene has CDR1 SGHRS and CDR2 YFSETQ. The CDR3 is CASSLADIQETQYF. The DNA of the CDR3 is TGCGCCAGCAGCTTGGCGGACATTCAAGAGACCCAGTACTTC.

This chain uses TRBV28 with TRBJ1-2; 7 nucleotides agree with TRBD1. The CDR3 sequence is 15 residues long. V lost 7 bases and J lost 6; bases outside the gene matches: 14. Germline assignment: CDR1 MDHEN and CDR2 SYDVKM. CDR3 nucleotides: TGTGCCAGCACCCTGGACAGGATTTATGATAATGGCTACACCTTC. It specifies CASTLDRIYDNGYTF.

V is TRBV27 and J is TRBJ1-1; D is uncertain. Germline V gene lookup returns CDR1 MNHEY and CDR2 SMNVEV (reference sequence). V lost 2 bases and J lost 0, with 10 bases in between. The CDR3 is 15 amino acids. CDR3 DNA: TGTGCCAGCAGTTTACTATGGCAGGTGAACACTGAAGCTTTCTTT. Translated: CASSLLWQVNTEAFF.

This rearrangement joins TRBV4-3 to TRBJ2-3; the match to TRBD2 covers 13 bases. The ends lost 1 base at V and 4 bases at J; junction bases unmatched: 8. This CDR3 spans 18 amino acids. Germline V gene sequence: CDR1 LGHNA, CDR2 YSLEER. CDR3 coding DNA: TGCGCCAGCAGCCAAGTAAGTATAGGACTAGCGGGAGCAGATACGCAGTATTTT. Protein sequence: CASSQVSIGLAGADTQYF.

The rearrangement joins TRBV2 to TRBJ1-5; D uncertain. Germline V gene sequence: CDR1 SNHLY, CDR2 FYNNEI. CDR3 length: 14 residues. V was pared by 5 bases and J by 2 bases, with 10 bases between. The CDR3 sequence: CASSKGSGNQPQHF. DNA of the CDR3: TGTGCCAGCAGTAAAGGGAGCGGCAATCAGCCCCAGCATTTT.

The rearrangement joins TRBV29-1 to TRBJ2-3; 10 bases map to TRBD1. Germline-derived CDR1 and CDR2 are SQVTM and ANQGSEA. V dropped 6 bases and J dropped 5; count of bases not matched to a gene: 5. There are 13 residues in the CDR3. CDR3 sequence: CSVRQGAGDTQYF. In nucleotides, the CDR3 is TGCAGCGTGCGACAGGGGGCGGGAGATACGCAGTATTTT.